The 20 T cell receptor beta chains presented below share a single source sample, sequenced in a study of T cell responses to AZD1222 COVID-19 vaccine. Clones were sequenced by immunoSEQ multiplex PCR, and TCRdb holds only the in-frame ones, with some missing. This sample yields roughly 96,000 clones, of which roughly 90% are seen a single time; roughly 25% belongs to the top ten. The source was peripheral blood, collected on day 0 of AZD1222 vaccination. All receptors come from an adult in good health.

V gene TRBV5-6 combines with J gene TRBJ2-2, with 7 bases lining up with TRBD2. V was pared by 4 bases and J by 4 bases, with 7 bases of the junction left unmatched. Germline CDR1 is SGHDT and CDR2 is YYEEEE. The CDR3 sequence is 15 residues long. The CDR3 sequence: CASSHPGLITGELFF. CDR3 sequence (DNA): TGTGCCAGCAGCCATCCGGGACTAATCACCGGGGAGCTGTTTTTT.

V is TRBV30 and J is TRBJ1-2; D gene unclear. The CDR3 has 10 amino acids. V was trimmed by 5 bases and J by 7 bases, leaving 8 bases between them. CDR1 and CDR2 from the germline V gene are GTSNPN and SVGIG (reference sequence). The CDR3 nucleotides are TGTGCCTGGGGGAGCTCTGGCTACACCTTC. The encoded protein is CAWGSSGYTF.

The V and J genes are TRBV27 and TRBJ2-4; 10 nucleotides line up with TRBD1. Germline loops: CDR1 MNHEY, CDR2 SMNVEV (reference sequence). The CDR3 totals 16 residues. The ends lost 3 bases at V and 7 bases at J; junction bases unmatched: 9. CDR3 in DNA: TGTGCCAGCAGTTTGTCCGGGACAGGGGATACGAACATTCAGTACTTC. This translates into CASSLSGTGDTNIQYF.

The V call is TRBV29-1, the J call TRBJ2-1, with 15 nucleotides matching TRBD2. The germline V gene has CDR1 SQVTM and CDR2 ANQGSEA. The CDR3 runs to 15 residues. Unmatched junction bases numbered 9, after V lost 6 bases and J lost 9 bases. The DNA of the CDR3 is TGCAGCGTCGGCGGACTAGCGGGAGGGCCCCCTGAGCAGTTCTTC. This sequence encodes CSVGGLAGGPPEQFF.

This clone showed up just a few times. This chain joins TRBV12-3 or TRBV12-4 and TRBJ2-2, with D hard to call. V shed 1 base and J shed 3 bases, with 0 bases lying between them. The CDR3 extends over 12 amino acids. CDR3 residues: CASSLDTGELFF. CDR3 bases: TGTGCCAGCAGTTTAGACACCGGGGAGCTGTTTTTT.

The chain recombines TRBV28 with TRBJ2-7; 8 bases agree with TRBD1. After removal of 6 bases from V and 3 bases from J, the junction contained 7 bases not matched to a gene. Germline V gene lookup returns CDR1 MDHEN and CDR2 SYDVKM. The CDR3 is 14 amino acids. CDR3 region: CASSAGTGFYEQYF. In DNA, the CDR3 is TGTGCCAGCAGCGCCGGGACAGGCTTCTACGAGCAGTACTTC.

A single count supports this clone. This rearrangement joins TRBV7-9 to TRBJ2-7; TRBD1 agrees at 11 bases. With 4 bases clipped from V and 3 bases from J, the junction kept 5 bases outside the gene matches. The germline CDR1 and CDR2 sequences are SEHNR and FQNEAQ (reference sequence). This CDR3 is 15 amino acids long. The CDR3 DNA follows: TGTGCCAGCAGCTACTCCGGGACAGGGGGCTACGAGCAGTACTTC. It yields the protein CASSYSGTGGYEQYF.

V gene TRBV5-6 combines with J gene TRBJ1-3; D unclear. Trimming stripped 4 bases from V and 0 bases from J, with 17 bases between. The CDR3 length is 17 residues. The V gene's germline CDR1 is SGHDT and CDR2 YYEEEE. CDR3 in amino acids: CASSHPPGDPSGNTIYF. The DNA of the CDR3 is TGTGCCAGCAGCCACCCGCCGGGAGACCCCTCTGGAAACACCATATATTTT.

This clone appeared once. The chain joins TRBV7-3 to TRBJ2-1; D might be TRBD2 (6 bases). Germline lookup yields CDR1 SGHTA and CDR2 FQGTGA. The germline V and J ends were trimmed by 0 bases and 7 bases, with 10 bases remaining between them. CDR3 size: 14 residues. CDR3 sequence (DNA): TGTGCCAGCAGCTTAACGAGGGACTCAAATGAGCAGTTCTTC. It yields the protein CASSLTRDSNEQFF.

This chain uses TRBV24-1 with TRBJ1-5; D is undetermined. In germline, CDR1 is KGHDR, CDR2 SFDVKD. The CDR3 extends over 16 amino acids. Trimming cost V 3 bases and J 2 bases, with 13 bases left between them. CDR3 residues: CATSDRGLEGNQPQHF. In DNA, the CDR3 is TGTGCCACCAGTGATCGCGGACTTGAGGGCAATCAGCCCCAGCATTTT.

This chain joins TRBV28 and TRBJ1-5; no clear D gene. The length of the CDR3 is 13 residues. Trimming stripped 3 bases from V and 4 bases from J, with 7 bases between. Germline lookup yields CDR1 MDHEN and CDR2 SYDVKM. CDR3 coding DNA: TGTGCCAGCAGTTTGCGGGAGAATCAGCCCCAGCATTTT. Translating gives CASSLRENQPQHF.

J is TRBJ2-7 and V is TRBV7-3, with 9 bases identical to TRBD2. The CDR3 contains 20 residues. Trimming cost V 5 bases and J 0 bases; bases outside gene matches: 20. Germline V gene data show CDR1 as SGHTA and CDR2 as FQGTGA. The CDR3 here is CASSPAPSSGSSRSSYEQYF. CDR3 bases: TGTGCCAGCAGCCCCGCCCCAAGTAGCGGGAGCTCAAGGAGCTCCTACGAGCAGTACTTC.

The V and J genes are TRBV7-8 and TRBJ1-3; D possibly corresponds to TRBD1 (6 bases). The germline V gene has CDR1 SGHVS and CDR2 FQNEAQ. There are 18 residues in the CDR3. V was shortened by 0 bases and J by 0 bases, with 15 bases between the two germline ends. The CDR3 DNA sequence: TGTGCCAGCAGCTTAGCGACAGGAGGATTCCCCTCTGGAAACACCATATATTTT. Protein: CASSLATGGFPSGNTIYF.

V gene TRBV3-1 (or the pseudogene TRBV3-2) combines with J gene TRBJ2-2; D is unclear. The V end lost 4 bases, the J end lost 6 bases, and 9 bases lay between the germline ends. CDR1 is LGHDT and CDR2 is YNNKEL in the germline V gene (reference sequence). CDR3 length: 13 amino acids. The CDR3 DNA is TGTGCCAGCAGCCTTGGAGAGGCCGGGGAGCTGTTTTTT. Its protein is CASSLGEAGELFF.

The chain couples TRBV19 to TRBJ2-3; D is possibly TRBD2 (5 bases). The CDR3 is made up of 13 amino acids. Trimming took 3 bases from V and 4 from J, leaving 8 bases between them. Germline V CDR1 and CDR2: LNHDA, SQIVND (reference sequence). The chain's CDR3 is CASSMVGADTQYF. The CDR3 coding sequence is TGTGCCAGTAGTATGGTCGGGGCAGATACGCAGTATTTT.

This chain connects TRBV5-5 to TRBJ2-1, with D perhaps matching TRBD1 (6 bases). Germline V gives CDR1 SGHKS, CDR2 YYEKEE (reference sequence). This CDR3 is 15 amino acids long. Trimming removed 5 bases at V and 0 bases at J, with 12 bases between. CDR3 DNA: TGTGCCAGCAGGGTGGGACATTCCTCCTACAATGAGCAGTTCTTC. This translates into CASRVGHSSYNEQFF.

The chain is built from TRBV5-1 and TRBJ2-7, with D possibly being TRBD2 (6 bases). Germline V gives CDR1 SGHRS, CDR2 YFSETQ. This CDR3 contains 13 residues. V dropped 0 bases and J dropped 5 bases, with 9 bases sitting between them. CDR3 sequence reads: CASSLASVDEQYF. The CDR3 nucleotides are TGCGCCAGCAGCTTGGCTAGCGTCGACGAGCAGTACTTC.

This sequence joins TRBV28 and TRBJ1-3; no clear D. This CDR3 comprises 15 residues. With 1 base removed from V and 1 base from J, the gap between germline ends came to 8 bases. The germline gives CDR1 MDHEN, CDR2 SYDVKM. The chain's CDR3 is CASSLSQASGNTIYF. The CDR3 bases are TGTGCCAGCAGTTTATCCCAGGCATCTGGAAACACCATATATTTT.

V usage is TRBV27 and J usage is TRBJ1-4; a weak D match, TRBD1 (5 bases). The CDR3 contains 14 residues. Trimming shortened V by 7 bases and J by 5 bases, and 14 bases separated the two germline ends. Germline V CDR1 and CDR2: MNHEY, SMNVEV (reference sequence). DNA for the CDR3: TGTGCCAGCACCTCGGGCAGGGTGAATGAAAAACTGTTTTTT. Its protein product is CASTSGRVNEKLFF.

The chain has TRBV19 and TRBJ1-5; TRBD1 is a possible D gene (5 bases). The V gene's germline CDR1 is LNHDA and CDR2 SQIVND (reference sequence). Trimming removed 7 bases from V and 0 bases from J, with 10 bases in between. The CDR3 has 14 amino acids. Here the CDR3 DNA reads TGTGCCAGTATGGCAGGGCTTAGCAATCAGCCCCAGCATTTT. This translates into CASMAGLSNQPQHF. The complete variable domain, with remaining parts taken from reference TRBV19 and TRBJ1-5, reads DGGITQSPKYLFRKEGQNVTLSCEQNLNHDAMYWYRQDPGQGLRLIYYSQIVNDFQKGDIAEGYSVSREKKESFPLTVTSAQKNPTAFYLCASMAGLSNQPQHFGDGTRLSIL.